This entry lists 8 T cell receptor beta chains sequenced from one sample in a study of T cells after yellow fever vaccination. TCRdb recomputed calls from the 5' RACE reads with MiXCR, one row per CDR3 protein. Of hundreds of thousands of distinct CDR3 sequences detected, roughly a sixth appear once; the ten largest clones hold 15% to 20%. Sequences were derived from PBMCs, sampled before the yellow fever booster vaccination. The receptors were gathered from a man aged 18 to 35 who received the YFV17D yellow fever vaccine.

The rearrangement joins TRBV4-3 to TRBJ2-3, with 9 bases fitting TRBD1. Germline V CDR1 and CDR2: LGHNA, YSLEER. J gave up 4 bases and V 2 bases, and 4 bases lay outside the gene matches. The CDR3 has 15 amino acids. As DNA, the CDR3 is TGCGCCAGCAGCCAACAGGACAGGGGCGCAGATACGCAGTATTTT. Translating gives CASSQQDRGADTQYF.

The chain has TRBV25-1 and TRBJ1-2, with D possibly matching TRBD1 (5 bases). Germline CDR1 and CDR2: MGHDK and SYGVNS. The CDR3 runs to 13 residues. The V and J ends lost 0 bases and 8 bases respectively, with 10 bases between them. CDR3 nucleotide sequence: TGTGCCAGCAGTGAATATGGGGCAGAAGGCTACACCTTC. It is translated as CASSEYGAEGYTF.

This clonotype was counted only a few times. This chain connects TRBV6-6 to TRBJ2-3; either TRBD1 or TRBD2 may fit D (5 bases each). The CDR3 sequence is 14 residues long. Trimming shortened V by 7 bases and J by 14 bases, and 25 bases separated the two germline ends. Germline V gene data show CDR1 as MNHNY and CDR2 as SVGAGI (reference sequence). The CDR3 reads CASKEQPGTKASYF. The CDR3 DNA sequence: TGTGCCAGCAAAGAACAACCCGGGACCAAAGCTTCGTATTTT.

This clonotype was detected only a few times. V gene TRBV12-3 or TRBV12-4 combines with J gene TRBJ2-5; D might be TRBD2 (6 bases). Trimming stripped 4 bases from V and 5 bases from J, with 11 bases between. The CDR3 consists of 13 residues. The CDR3 nucleotides are TGTGCCAGCAGTTCGACGGAGGGGGAGACCCAGTACTTC. It specifies CASSSTEGETQYF.

V gene TRBV12-3 or TRBV12-4 combines with J gene TRBJ1-2, with TRBD1 identical over 11 bases. V shed 7 bases, J shed 6 bases, and the junction held 7 bases outside the gene matches. This CDR3 comprises 14 residues. CDR3 protein: CASIPGTGGDGYTF. CDR3 coding DNA: TGTGCCAGCATTCCCGGGACAGGGGGGGATGGCTACACCTTC.

The table lists this clonotype with a few counts. The chain is built from TRBV6-1 and TRBJ2-5; no clear D gene. CDR3 length: 11 residues. Trimming shortened V by 8 bases and J by 2 bases, and 6 bases separated the two germline ends. The germline V gene has CDR1 MNHNS and CDR2 SASEGT. The DNA of the CDR3 is TGTGCCAGCGCCGAACAAGAGACCCAGTACTTC. Protein sequence: CASAEQETQYF.

About this clonotype: An end of the junction does not agree with germline; a read error may underlie this. The genes are TRBV5-1 and TRBJ1-2; D is unclear. The CDR3 sequence is 14 residues long. In germline, CDR1 is SGHRS, CDR2 YFSETQ. The CDR3 DNA reads TGCGCCAGCAGGTTGGAGTTATTTTACGGCGGCTACACCTTC. Protein: CASRLELFYGGYTF.

The rearrangement links TRBV20-1 to TRBJ2-2; 11 nucleotides align to TRBD1. Trimming removed 2 bases from V and 9 bases from J; junction bases left unmatched: 5. The germline V gene has CDR1 DFQATT and CDR2 SNEGSKA (reference sequence). The CDR3 is made up of 14 amino acids. In DNA, the CDR3 is TGCAGTGCTAGAACGGGACAGGGGGACAGGGAGCTGTTTTTT. Amino acids: CSARTGQGDRELFF.